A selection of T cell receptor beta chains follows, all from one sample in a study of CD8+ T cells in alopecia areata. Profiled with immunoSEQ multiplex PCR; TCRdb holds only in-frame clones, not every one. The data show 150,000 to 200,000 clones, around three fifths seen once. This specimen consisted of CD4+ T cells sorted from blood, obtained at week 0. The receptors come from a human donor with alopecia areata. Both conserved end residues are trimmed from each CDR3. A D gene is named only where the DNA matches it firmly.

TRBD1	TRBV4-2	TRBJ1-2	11	ASSPEGGGGYT
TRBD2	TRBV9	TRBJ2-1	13	ASSYSGGERNEQF
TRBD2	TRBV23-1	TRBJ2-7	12	ASRAGTKAYEQY
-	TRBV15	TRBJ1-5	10	ATSRDDQPQH
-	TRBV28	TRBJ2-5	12	AAGIELAQETQY
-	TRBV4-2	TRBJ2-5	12	ASSQDYSQETQY
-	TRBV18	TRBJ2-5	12	ASSGRLSQETQY
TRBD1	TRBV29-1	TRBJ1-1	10	SVGGQGTEAF
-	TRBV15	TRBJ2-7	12	ATSRDQRGYEQY
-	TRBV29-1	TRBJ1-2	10	SAGGGNYGYT
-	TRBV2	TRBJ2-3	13	ASFPTREATDTQY
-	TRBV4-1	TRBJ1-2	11	ASSPQGNYGYT
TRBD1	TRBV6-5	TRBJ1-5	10	ASRQGDQPQH
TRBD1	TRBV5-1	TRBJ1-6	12	ASSPGTGGSPLH
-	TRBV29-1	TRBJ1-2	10	SVETGDYGYT
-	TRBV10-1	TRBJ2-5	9	ASSGGETQY
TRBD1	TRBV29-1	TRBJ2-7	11	SVTTGAPYEQY
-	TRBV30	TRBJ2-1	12	AWKKGQGGYEQF
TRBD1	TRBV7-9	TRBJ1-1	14	ASRPGTGGMNTEAF
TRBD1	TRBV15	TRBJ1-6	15	ATSRDLAGGTSSPLH
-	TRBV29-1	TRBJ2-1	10	SVEVGLGEQF
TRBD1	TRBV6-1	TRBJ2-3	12	ASSPTGGADTQY
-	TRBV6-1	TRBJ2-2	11	ASSDQEYGELF
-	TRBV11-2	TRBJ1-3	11	ASSLAQRNTIY